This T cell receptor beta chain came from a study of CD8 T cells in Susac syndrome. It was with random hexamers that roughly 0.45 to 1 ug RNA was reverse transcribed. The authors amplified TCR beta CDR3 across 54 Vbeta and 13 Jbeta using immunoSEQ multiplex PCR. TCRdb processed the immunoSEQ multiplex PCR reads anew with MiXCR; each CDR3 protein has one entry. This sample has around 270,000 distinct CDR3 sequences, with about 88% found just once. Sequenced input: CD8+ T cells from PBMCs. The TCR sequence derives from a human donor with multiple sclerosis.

CDR3 in DNA: TGTGCCACCAGTGATTTGCGCAGTAACCACAATGAGCAGTTCTTC. Translating it yields CATSDLRSNHNEQFF. The chain joins TRBV24-1 to TRBJ2-1; no clear D gene. The CDR3 runs 15 residues. The V end was cut by 0 bases, the J end by 5 bases, with 10 bases between. Germline values: CDR1 KGHDR, CDR2 SFDVKD.